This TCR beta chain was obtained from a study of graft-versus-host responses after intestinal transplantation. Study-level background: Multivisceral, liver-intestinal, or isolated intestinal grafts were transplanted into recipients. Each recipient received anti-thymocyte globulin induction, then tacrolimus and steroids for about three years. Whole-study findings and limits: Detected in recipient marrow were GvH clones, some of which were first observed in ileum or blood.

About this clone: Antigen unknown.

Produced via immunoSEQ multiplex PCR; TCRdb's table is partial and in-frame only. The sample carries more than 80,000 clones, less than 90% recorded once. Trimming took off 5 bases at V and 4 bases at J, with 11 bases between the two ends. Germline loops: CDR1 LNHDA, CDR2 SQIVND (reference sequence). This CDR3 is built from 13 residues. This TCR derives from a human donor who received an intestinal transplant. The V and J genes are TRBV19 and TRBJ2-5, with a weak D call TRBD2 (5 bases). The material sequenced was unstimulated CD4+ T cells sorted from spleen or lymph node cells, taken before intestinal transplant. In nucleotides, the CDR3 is TGTGCCAGTAGTGTCGGAGGAATAGAGACCCAGTACTTC. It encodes CASSVGGIETQYF. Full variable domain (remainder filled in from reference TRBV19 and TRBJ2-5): DGGITQSPKYLFRKEGQNVTLSCEQNLNHDAMYWYRQDPGQGLRLIYYSQIVNDFQKGDIAEGYSVSREKKESFPLTVTSAQKNPTAFYLCASSVGGIETQYFGPGTRLLVL.